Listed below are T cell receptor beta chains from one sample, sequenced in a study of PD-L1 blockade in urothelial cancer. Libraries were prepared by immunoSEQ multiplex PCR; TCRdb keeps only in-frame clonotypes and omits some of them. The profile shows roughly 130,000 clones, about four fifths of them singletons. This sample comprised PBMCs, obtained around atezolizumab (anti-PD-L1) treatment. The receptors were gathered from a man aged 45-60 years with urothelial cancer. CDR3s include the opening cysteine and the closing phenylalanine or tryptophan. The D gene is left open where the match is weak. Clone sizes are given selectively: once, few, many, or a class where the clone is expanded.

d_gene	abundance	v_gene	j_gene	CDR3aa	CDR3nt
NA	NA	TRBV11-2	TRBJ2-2	CASSLAEAGELFF	TGTGCCAGCAGCCTCGCAGAGGCCGGGGAGCTGTTTTTT
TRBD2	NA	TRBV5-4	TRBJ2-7	CASSLGGTSGSQNEQYF	TGTGCCAGCAGCTTGGGGGGGACTAGCGGGAGTCAGAACGAGCAGTACTTC
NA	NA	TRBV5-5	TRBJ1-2	CASARAGQNYGYTF	TGTGCCAGCGCGAGAGCTGGACAGAACTATGGCTACACCTTC
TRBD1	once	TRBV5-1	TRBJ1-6	CASSSDRDRILSPLHF	TGCGCCAGCAGCTCAGACCGGGACAGGATACTCTCACCCCTCCACTTT
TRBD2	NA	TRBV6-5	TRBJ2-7	CASRRGAREQYF	TGTGCCAGCAGGCGGGGGGCGCGGGAGCAGTACTTC
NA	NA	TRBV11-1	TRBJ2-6	CASSLGAGSGANVLTF	TGTGCCAGCAGCTTAGGAGCAGGGTCTGGGGCCAACGTCCTGACTTTC
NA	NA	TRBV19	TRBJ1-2	CASSRGNYGYTF	TGTGCCAGTTCACGGGGGAACTATGGCTACACCTTC
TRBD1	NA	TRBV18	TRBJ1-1	CASSPTYRGAEAFF	TGTGCCAGCTCACCGACTTACAGGGGCGCTGAAGCTTTCTTT
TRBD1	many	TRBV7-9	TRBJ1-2	CASRLQGYYGYTF	TGTGCCAGCAGATTACAGGGGTACTATGGCTACACCTTC
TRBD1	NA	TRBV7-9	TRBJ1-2	CASSLPEGQGHGYTF	TGTGCCAGCAGCTTACCCGAGGGACAGGGGCATGGCTACACCTTC
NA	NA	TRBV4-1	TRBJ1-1	CASSQRNSLNTEAFF	TGCGCCAGCAGCCAACGGAACAGCTTGAACACTGAAGCTTTCTTT
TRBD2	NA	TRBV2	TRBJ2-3	CASSEDLAGGHTQYF	TGTGCCAGCAGTGAGGATCTAGCGGGAGGTCATACGCAGTATTTT
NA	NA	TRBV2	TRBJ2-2	CASTKDRSGELFF	TGTGCCAGCACCAAAGACAGAAGCGGGGAGCTGTTTTTT
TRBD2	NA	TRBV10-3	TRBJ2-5	CAISPGGSRETQYF	TGTGCCATCAGTCCAGGCGGGAGCAGGGAGACCCAGTACTTC
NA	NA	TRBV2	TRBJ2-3	CASTGGTDTQYF	TGTGCCAGCACGGGAGGCACAGATACGCAGTATTTT
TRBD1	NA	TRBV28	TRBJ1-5	CASSSPTGVHQPQHF	TGTGCCAGCAGTTCCCCGACAGGGGTACATCAGCCCCAGCATTTT
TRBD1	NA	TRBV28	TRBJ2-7	CASSLGQGAPYEQYF	TGTGCCAGCAGCTTAGGGCAGGGGGCACCCTACGAGCAGTACTTC
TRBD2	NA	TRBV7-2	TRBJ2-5	CASSYGDGGGGTQYF	TGTGCCAGCAGCTACGGGGATGGCGGGGGAGGGACCCAGTACTTC
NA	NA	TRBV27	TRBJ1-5	CASSPGGVTPQHF	TGTGCCAGCAGTCCCGGGGGAGTGACGCCCCAGCATTTT
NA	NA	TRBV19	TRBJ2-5	CASTAAGNEGVETQYF	TGTGCCAGTACTGCCGCCGGGAATGAGGGAGTCGAGACCCAGTACTTC
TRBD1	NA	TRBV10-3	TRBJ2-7	CANSGQGYEQYF	TGTGCCAACTCGGGACAGGGATACGAGCAGTACTTC
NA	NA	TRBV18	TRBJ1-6	CASSPIQTNSPLHF	TGTGCCAGCTCACCTATACAGACTAACTCACCCCTCCACTTT
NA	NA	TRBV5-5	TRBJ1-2	CASSLAGGGTYGYTF	TGTGCCAGCAGCTTGGCCGGGGGGGGCACCTATGGCTACACCTTC
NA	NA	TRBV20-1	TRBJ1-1	CSASWGRVAFF	TGCAGTGCTAGCTGGGGGCGCGTAGCTTTCTTT
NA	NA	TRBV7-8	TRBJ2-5	CASSLRGRQETQYF	TGTGCCAGCAGCTTACGAGGGCGACAAGAGACCCAGTACTTC
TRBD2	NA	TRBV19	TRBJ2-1	CASSTPRLAGVSEQFF	TGTGCCAGTAGTACTCCCCGACTAGCGGGAGTAAGTGAGCAGTTCTTC
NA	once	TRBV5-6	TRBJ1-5	CASSSFGANQPQHF	TGTGCCAGCAGCTCCTTTGGAGCGAATCAGCCCCAGCATTTT
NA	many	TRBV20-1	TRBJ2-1	CSASRINEQFF	TGCAGTGCTAGCAGGATCAATGAGCAGTTCTTC
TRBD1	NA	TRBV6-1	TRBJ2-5	CASRELDRQETQYF	TGTGCCAGCAGAGAATTGGACAGGCAAGAGACCCAGTACTTC
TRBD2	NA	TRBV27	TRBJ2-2	CASSRLAGVYTGELFF	TGTGCCAGCAGTAGACTAGCGGGAGTGTACACCGGGGAGCTGTTTTTT
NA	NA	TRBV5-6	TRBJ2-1	CASSLKGEPYNEQFF	TGTGCCAGCAGCTTGAAGGGGGAACCCTACAATGAGCAGTTCTTC
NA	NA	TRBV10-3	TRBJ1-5	CAISDVGRRQPQHF	TGTGCCATCAGTGATGTGGGGAGGCGTCAGCCCCAGCATTTT
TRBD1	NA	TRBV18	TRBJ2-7	CASSRGQGESYEQYF	TGTGCCAGCTCACGGGGACAGGGTGAGAGTTACGAGCAGTACTTC
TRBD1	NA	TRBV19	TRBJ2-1	CASSQLPRTGTRNEQFF	TGTGCCAGTAGCCAACTCCCCCGGACAGGGACTCGCAATGAGCAGTTCTTC
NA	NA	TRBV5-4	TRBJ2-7	CASSRGGQGHYEQYF	TGTGCCAGCAGCAGGGGGGGGCAGGGGCATTACGAGCAGTACTTC
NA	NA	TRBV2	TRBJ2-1	CASSPDFSSYNEQFF	TGTGCCAGCAGCCCAGACTTTAGCTCCTACAATGAGCAGTTCTTC
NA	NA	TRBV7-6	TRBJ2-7	CASSPESDREQYF	TGTGCCAGCAGCCCAGAGAGCGATCGTGAGCAGTACTTC
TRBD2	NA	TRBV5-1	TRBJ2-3	CASSLAAGVGTDTQYF	TGCGCCAGCAGCTTGGCCGCGGGAGTTGGTACAGATACGCAGTATTTT
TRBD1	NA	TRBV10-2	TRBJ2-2	CASSVAGGMTGELFF	TGCGCCAGCAGTGTCGCAGGGGGCATGACCGGGGAGCTGTTTTTT
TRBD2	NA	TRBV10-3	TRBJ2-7	CAISDQTSGYEQYF	TGTGCCATCAGTGATCAGACTAGCGGGTACGAGCAGTACTTC
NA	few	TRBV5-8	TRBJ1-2	CASSLGGADYGYTF	TGTGCCAGCAGCTTGGGGGGCGCGGACTATGGCTACACCTTC
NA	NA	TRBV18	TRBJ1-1	CASYQDSNTEAFF	TGTGCCAGCTATCAGGACAGCAACACTGAAGCTTTCTTT
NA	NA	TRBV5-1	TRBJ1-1	CASSRGDVDAEAFF	TGCGCCAGCAGCCGGGGGGACGTAGACGCTGAAGCTTTCTTT
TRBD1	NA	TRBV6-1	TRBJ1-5	CASSGRQGGNQPQHF	TGTGCCAGCAGTGGCCGACAGGGCGGCAATCAGCCCCAGCATTTT
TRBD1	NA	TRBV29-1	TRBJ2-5	CSAGTGGGTQYF	TGCAGCGCAGGGACAGGGGGCGGGACCCAGTACTTC